These T cell receptor beta chains were read from a single sample in a study of T cell repertoires in cytomegalovirus infection. One entry per CDR3 protein, called by TCRdb with MiXCR from the reads. The repertoire includes hundreds of thousands of distinct CDR3 sequences, around a third of them detected once, and about 18% sits in the top ten. No antigen is known for these receptors. The sample here was cultured PBMCs, taken from culture after CMV antigen stimulation. The receptor set was obtained from a human donor in good health (CMV status not recorded). Some clones in this sample may be carry-over from other donors' samples. The CDR3 runs from the conserved cysteine through the conserved F or W. The D gene is left open where the match is weak. Rows may omit the clone size; those that give it use once, few, many or a size class.

J gene: TRBJ2-1
V gene: TRBV6-1
clone size: .
D gene: .
CDR3 DNA: TGTGCCAGCAGTGAACTTCCCCAAACGGTGAGCAATGAGCAGTTCTTC
CDR3 protein: CASSELPQTVSNEQFF

J gene: TRBJ2-5
V gene: TRBV28
clone size: .
D gene: .
CDR3 DNA: TGTGCCAGCAGCCGGTATTGGGGGTTGAAGACCCAGTACTTC
CDR3 protein: CASSRYWGLKTQYF

J gene: TRBJ2-6
V gene: TRBV7-6
clone size: .
D gene: .
CDR3 DNA: TGTGCCAGCAGCTTAGTCCCGGTAACCTCTGGGGCCAACGTCCTGACTTTC
CDR3 protein: CASSLVPVTSGANVLTF

J gene: TRBJ2-1
V gene: TRBV19
clone size: .
D gene: .
CDR3 DNA: TGTGCCAGCGGGGGCCCTTCCTACAATGAGCAGTTCTTC
CDR3 protein: CASGGPSYNEQFF

J gene: TRBJ1-4
V gene: TRBV10-3
clone size: few
D gene: .
CDR3 DNA: TGTGCCATCAGTGACAGGGTCGGTGAAAAACTGTTTTTT
CDR3 protein: CAISDRVGEKLFF

J gene: TRBJ1-1
V gene: TRBV7-2
clone size: few
D gene: .
CDR3 DNA: TGTGCCAGCAGCTTTCCAGAGAGCTCCCAAGCTTTCTTT
CDR3 protein: CASSFPESSQAFF

J gene: TRBJ2-2
V gene: TRBV10-3
clone size: few
D gene: .
CDR3 DNA: TGTGCCATCAGTGAAGTGGGCCTGACCGGGGAGCTGTTTTTT
CDR3 protein: CAISEVGLTGELFF

J gene: TRBJ2-1
V gene: TRBV12-3/TRBV12-4
clone size: .
D gene: .
CDR3 DNA: TGTGCCAGCAGTACCGGGGGCTCCTACAATGAGCAGTTCTTC
CDR3 protein: CASSTGGSYNEQFF

J gene: TRBJ1-4
V gene: TRBV7-6
clone size: .
D gene: .
CDR3 DNA: TGTGCCAGCAGCTTAGGGGGCCGGATGGGTGAAAAACTGTTTTTT
CDR3 protein: CASSLGGRMGEKLFF

J gene: TRBJ1-6
V gene: TRBV19
clone size: few
D gene: .
CDR3 DNA: TGTGCCAGTAGTATATTCGGGGGCAGGAGCTCCTATAATTCACCCCTCCACTTT
CDR3 protein: CASSIFGGRSSYNSPLHF

J gene: TRBJ1-5
V gene: TRBV28
clone size: few
D gene: TRBD1
CDR3 DNA: TGTGCCAGCAGTCAAGGGACAGTACAGCCCCAGCATTTT
CDR3 protein: CASSQGTVQPQHF

J gene: TRBJ1-4
V gene: TRBV2
clone size: .
D gene: .
CDR3 DNA: TGTGCCAGCAGCCGGGACAAACCCGGAGAAAAACTGTTTTTT
CDR3 protein: CASSRDKPGEKLFF

J gene: TRBJ1-5
V gene: TRBV12-3/TRBV12-4
clone size: many
D gene: TRBD1
CDR3 DNA: TGTGCCAGCAGGGGACAGGGCAATCAGCCCCAGCATTTT
CDR3 protein: CASRGQGNQPQHF

J gene: TRBJ1-5
V gene: TRBV7-2
clone size: .
D gene: TRBD1
CDR3 DNA: TGTGCCAGCAGCCCCGTGACAGGGAGCAATCAGCCCCAGCATTTT
CDR3 protein: CASSPVTGSNQPQHF

J gene: TRBJ2-1
V gene: TRBV14
clone size: .
D gene: TRBD2
CDR3 DNA: TGTGCCAGCAGCCAAGAGAGGACGGACGGGGGTAGCGGGAGAAGGGGCAATGAGCAGTTCTTC
CDR3 protein: CASSQERTDGGSGRRGNEQFF

J gene: TRBJ2-5
V gene: TRBV7-6
clone size: few
D gene: .
CDR3 DNA: TGTGCCAGCAGCTTAGCCCAGGACGGCCAAGAGACCCAGTACTTC
CDR3 protein: CASSLAQDGQETQYF

J gene: TRBJ2-2
V gene: TRBV7-4
clone size: .
D gene: .
CDR3 DNA: TGTGCCAGCAGCTTCCGGGACTTAAACACCGGGGAGCTGTTTTTT
CDR3 protein: CASSFRDLNTGELFF

J gene: TRBJ1-1
V gene: TRBV27
clone size: .
D gene: .
CDR3 DNA: TGTGCCAGCAGTGAAAGAGTGAACACTGAAGCTTTCTTT
CDR3 protein: CASSERVNTEAFF

J gene: TRBJ1-2
V gene: TRBV28
clone size: .
D gene: .
CDR3 DNA: TGTGCCGGCGGGTCCGTGGGGTCCGGCTACACCTTC
CDR3 protein: CAGGSVGSGYTF

J gene: TRBJ2-1
V gene: TRBV24-1
clone size: .
D gene: TRBD2
CDR3 DNA: TGTGCCACCAGTGACTCTTGGACTAGCGGGAGGGCCGATGAGCAGTTCTTC
CDR3 protein: CATSDSWTSGRADEQFF

J gene: TRBJ2-5
V gene: TRBV7-2
clone size: .
D gene: .
CDR3 DNA: TGTGCCAGCAGCCTCTACTATACGGTCTTAGTAGGAGAGACCCAGTACTTC
CDR3 protein: CASSLYYTVLVGETQYF

J gene: TRBJ1-6
V gene: TRBV7-2
clone size: many
D gene: .
CDR3 DNA: TGTGCCAGCACCTTTGGCCTACTCAATTCACCCCTCCACTTT
CDR3 protein: CASTFGLLNSPLHF

J gene: TRBJ1-2
V gene: TRBV5-4
clone size: .
D gene: TRBD1
CDR3 DNA: TGTGCCAGCACGGGTGGGGGACAGGCCTCTCGTGGCTACACCTTC
CDR3 protein: CASTGGGQASRGYTF

J gene: TRBJ2-3
V gene: TRBV19
clone size: .
D gene: .
CDR3 DNA: TGTGCCACCTCTCCGGGGGACATTGATACGCAGTATTTT
CDR3 protein: CATSPGDIDTQYF

J gene: TRBJ2-1
V gene: TRBV20-1
clone size: .
D gene: TRBD2
CDR3 DNA: TGCAGTGCTCGTACGTACACTAGCGGGAGGATCTCCTACAATGAGCAGTTCTTC
CDR3 protein: CSARTYTSGRISYNEQFF

J gene: TRBJ2-6
V gene: TRBV2
clone size: few
D gene: .
CDR3 DNA: TGTGCCAGCAGTGCGATGGGTCCTGGGGCCAACGTCCTGACTTTC
CDR3 protein: CASSAMGPGANVLTF

J gene: TRBJ1-6
V gene: TRBV7-3
clone size: few
D gene: TRBD1
CDR3 DNA: TGTGCCAGCAGCCCCCGGGACAGGGGTTACAATTCACCCCTCCACTTT
CDR3 protein: CASSPRDRGYNSPLHF

J gene: TRBJ1-4
V gene: TRBV27
clone size: .
D gene: TRBD1
CDR3 DNA: TGTGCCAGCAGTTTGCAGGGGGTGGATGAAAAACTGTTTTTT
CDR3 protein: CASSLQGVDEKLFF

J gene: TRBJ2-5
V gene: TRBV11-2
clone size: .
D gene: .
CDR3 DNA: TGTGCCAGCAGCCCCTCCATGACTAGGGCTAAAGAGACCCAGTACTTC
CDR3 protein: CASSPSMTRAKETQYF

J gene: TRBJ2-1
V gene: TRBV7-2
clone size: few
D gene: .
CDR3 DNA: TGTGCCAGCAGCTTATTAAAGCACTGGGGTGAGCAGTTCTTC
CDR3 protein: CASSLLKHWGEQFF

J gene: TRBJ2-7
V gene: TRBV11-3
clone size: few
D gene: TRBD1
CDR3 DNA: TGTGCCAGCAGCAAGAGACAGGGGTCCTACGAGCAGTACTTC
CDR3 protein: CASSKRQGSYEQYF

J gene: TRBJ2-5
V gene: TRBV20-1
clone size: .
D gene: TRBD1
CDR3 DNA: TGCAGTGCTGTGGACAGGGTCGAGACCCAGTACTTC
CDR3 protein: CSAVDRVETQYF

J gene: TRBJ1-2
V gene: TRBV9
clone size: .
D gene: .
CDR3 DNA: TGTGCCAGCAGCGTAGTAGACACCCCGTCGGGTGGCTACACCTTC
CDR3 protein: CASSVVDTPSGGYTF

J gene: TRBJ2-2
V gene: TRBV12-3/TRBV12-4
clone size: .
D gene: TRBD2
CDR3 DNA: TGTGCCAGCACCAAATTTATCCTAGCGGGTCCCTCGAACACCGGGGAGCTGTTTTTT
CDR3 protein: CASTKFILAGPSNTGELFF

J gene: TRBJ2-7
V gene: TRBV7-2
clone size: many
D gene: TRBD1
CDR3 DNA: TGTGCCAGCAGCCGCGGACCGGGACAGGCGGCCTACGAGCAGTACTTC
CDR3 protein: CASSRGPGQAAYEQYF

J gene: TRBJ2-1
V gene: TRBV15
clone size: .
D gene: TRBD2
CDR3 DNA: TGTGCCACCAGCAGAGTCGGGACTAGCGCGTACAATGAGCAGTTCTTC
CDR3 protein: CATSRVGTSAYNEQFF

J gene: TRBJ1-2
V gene: TRBV2
clone size: .
D gene: .
CDR3 DNA: TGTGCCAGCAGCGAGACGGCGACAGGCCACTATGGCTACACCTTC
CDR3 protein: CASSETATGHYGYTF

J gene: TRBJ1-2
V gene: TRBV12-5
clone size: .
D gene: .
CDR3 DNA: TGTGCTAGTGGACCCATTTGGGTCTATGGCTACACCTTC
CDR3 protein: CASGPIWVYGYTF

J gene: TRBJ1-2
V gene: TRBV7-2
clone size: few
D gene: .
CDR3 DNA: TGTGCCAGCAGCTTAGGTGCCATGAGGTATGGCTACACCTTC
CDR3 protein: CASSLGAMRYGYTF

J gene: TRBJ2-6
V gene: TRBV6-2/TRBV6-3
clone size: once
D gene: TRBD1
CDR3 DNA: TGTGCCAGCAGTCAGGGGGCTCGAGGGGCCAACGTCCTGACTTTC
CDR3 protein: CASSQGARGANVLTF

J gene: TRBJ2-5
V gene: TRBV10-3
clone size: .
D gene: TRBD2
CDR3 DNA: TGTGCCATCGGCTCGGGGGGTCAAGAGACCCAGTACTTC
CDR3 protein: CAIGSGGQETQYF

J gene: TRBJ2-2
V gene: TRBV28
clone size: .
D gene: TRBD1
CDR3 DNA: TGTGCCAGCGGTAGGACAGGAGTGATTGGAATCGGGGAGCTGTTTTTT
CDR3 protein: CASGRTGVIGIGELFF

J gene: TRBJ1-4
V gene: TRBV16
clone size: .
D gene: .
CDR3 DNA: TGTGCCAGCAGCAGACTAGGCGTAACTAATGAAAAACTGTTTTTT
CDR3 protein: CASSRLGVTNEKLFF

J gene: TRBJ2-7
V gene: TRBV10-3
clone size: .
D gene: .
CDR3 DNA: TGTGCCATCAGTGAGTCAGGGGGGGACACACTCTCCGAGCAGTACTTC
CDR3 protein: CAISESGGDTLSEQYF

J gene: TRBJ1-5
V gene: TRBV27
clone size: .
D gene: TRBD1
CDR3 DNA: TGTGCCAGCAGTTCGACGACAGGGTATAGCAATCAGCCCCAGCATTTT
CDR3 protein: CASSSTTGYSNQPQHF

J gene: TRBJ2-3
V gene: TRBV7-9
clone size: .
D gene: TRBD2
CDR3 DNA: TGTGCCAGCAGCTTATTCCCCGGGGGGGCGACAGATACGCAGTATTTT
CDR3 protein: CASSLFPGGATDTQYF

J gene: TRBJ2-3
V gene: TRBV20-1
clone size: few
D gene: .
CDR3 DNA: TGCAGTGCCAGGGCTCCGGACACAGATACGCAGTATTTT
CDR3 protein: CSARAPDTDTQYF

J gene: TRBJ2-7
V gene: TRBV6-1
clone size: .
D gene: .
CDR3 DNA: TGTGCCAGCAGTTACGAACAGGGTTACGAGCAGTACTTC
CDR3 protein: CASSYEQGYEQYF

J gene: TRBJ2-6
V gene: TRBV12-3/TRBV12-4
clone size: few
D gene: TRBD1
CDR3 DNA: TGTGCCAGCAGACCCAGGGGGTTAGGGGCCAACGTCCTGACTTTC
CDR3 protein: CASRPRGLGANVLTF

J gene: TRBJ1-5
V gene: TRBV7-2
clone size: many
D gene: .
CDR3 DNA: TGTGCCAGCAACCCCGGCGGGGGTTGGAATCAGCCCCAGCATTTT
CDR3 protein: CASNPGGGWNQPQHF

J gene: TRBJ2-1
V gene: TRBV5-4
clone size: .
D gene: .
CDR3 DNA: TGTGCCAGCAGCTTGAGGGCGACGGTATCCAATGAGCAGTTCTTC
CDR3 protein: CASSLRATVSNEQFF

J gene: TRBJ2-6
V gene: TRBV7-9
clone size: few
D gene: .
CDR3 DNA: TGTGCCACCAAGGAGCGATCTGGGGCCAACGTCCTGACTTTC
CDR3 protein: CATKERSGANVLTF

J gene: TRBJ2-6
V gene: TRBV28
clone size: .
D gene: .
CDR3 DNA: TGTGCCAGCAGTTTTGGGGGTTCCCTCTCTGGGGCCAACGTCCTGACTTTC
CDR3 protein: CASSFGGSLSGANVLTF